This T cell receptor beta chain stems from a study of CD8 T cells in ankylosing spondylitis. Study results and limitations: Blood of patients with ankylosing spondylitis appeared to be characterized by a TCR beta motif of several highly homologous variants.

The CDR3 is 14 residues long. The V end was cut by 4 bases, the J end by 0 bases, with 5 bases between. Germline V CDR1 and CDR2: SGHDT, YYEEEE. Molecular-barcoded quantitative 5'-RACE produced these TCR beta libraries. MiXCR was run by TCRdb on the 5' RACE reads, yielding one entry per CDR3 protein. This sample has 100,000 to 150,000 distinct CDR3 sequences; 9.3% occur once, and the top ten carry approximately 3.3%. The table lists this clonotype with many counts. No antigen is known for it. The TCR comes from a male donor with ankylosing spondylitis or in good health (not recorded which). Sequenced: blood, either unsorted or a sorted T cell fraction (not recorded which). The J gene is TRBJ2-6, the V gene TRBV5-6; D remains unclear. In DNA form, the CDR3 reads TGTGCCAGCAGCCGGCTCTCTGGGGCCAACGTCCTGACTTTC. Amino acid sequence: CASSRLSGANVLTF.